What follows describes a single T cell receptor (beta chain). In the authors' workflow: Reference gene primer amplification gave nucleated cell count estimates. This table comes from immunoSEQ multiplex PCR, and its TCRdb copy is limited to in-frame clones, with some not included. V, J and clone size are taken as reported in that table, and D and trimming were inferred from the DNA itself. The sample yields about 130,000 clones, more than 80% seen once. Germline V gives CDR1 MDHEN, CDR2 SYDVKM. This CDR3 contains 13 residues. V dropped 5 bases and J dropped 7; count of bases not matched to a gene: 6. Seattle enrolled patients during active infection and tracked them longitudinally. This entry belongs to a study of blood T cell repertoires in COVID-19. Across the study: Samples taken during acute and convalescent COVID-19 were collected in the United States, Italy and Spain. T cells, B-cell-depleted T cells, or PBMCs provided the cDNA or gDNA that served as material.

The sequencing input was peripheral blood. The sequence was obtained from a woman of 80 years or more with COVID-19, enrolled during active disease. The V gene is TRBV28, the J gene TRBJ1-2, with TRBD1 matching over 8 bases. CDR3 loop: CASSTSDRVGYTF. The CDR3 DNA reads TGTGCCAGCAGTACATCGGACAGGGTTGGCTACACCTTC.